This T cell receptor beta chain was profiled in a study of blood T cell repertoires in COVID-19. Turning to the study itself: Nucleic acid was either cDNA or gDNA, and it came from T cells, B-cell-depleted T cells, or PBMCs.

It was during active infection that Seattle patients were enrolled and then longitudinally followed. The repertoire was sequenced with immunoSEQ multiplex PCR; TCRdb's copy has only in-frame clones and lacks some. The table shows hundreds of thousands of clones, with more than 75% occurring only once. The germline CDR1 and CDR2 sequences are MNHEY and SMNVEV (reference sequence). CDR3 length: 13 residues. J was trimmed by 6 bases and V by 5 bases; bases with no gene match: 6. This receptor was taken from a woman in her fifties or sixties with COVID-19, enrolled during active disease. The J gene is TRBJ2-7, the V gene TRBV27; 8 nucleotides line up with TRBD1. Input material: peripheral blood. The CDR3 DNA is TGTGCCAGCAGTCCGGACAGGGCGGGCGAGCAGTACTTC. Amino acid sequence: CASSPDRAGEQYF.